This T cell receptor beta chain was identified during a study of blood T cell repertoires in COVID-19. At the level of the study: Donors in the United States, Italy and Spain gave samples during acute or convalescent COVID-19. Sample material is recorded as cDNA or gDNA derived from T cells, B-cell-depleted T cells, or PBMCs.

Original data processing: Counts of nucleated cells, estimated from reference gene primer amplification, were obtained. Assay used: immunoSEQ multiplex PCR; TCRdb lists only in-frame clones, some missing. V and J calls and clone size come straight from that table; D and trimming were deduced from the DNA. The sample has about 210,000 clones, 70% to 85% seen once. What was sequenced was peripheral blood. The receptor's source is a man in his forties or fifties with active or convalescent COVID-19.

The CDR3 DNA follows: TGTGCCAGCAGCGTACAGAAGAACACTGAAGCTTTCTTT. This sequence encodes CASSVQKNTEAFF. This chain links TRBV3-1 (or the pseudogene TRBV3-2) with TRBJ1-1, with D unresolved. Trimming took off 5 bases at V and 1 base at J, with 8 bases between the two ends. Germline V gene sequence: CDR1 LGHDT, CDR2 YNNKEL (reference sequence). The CDR3 has 13 amino acids.